This T cell receptor (beta chain) was sequenced for a study of OX40 agonist ivuxolimab in advanced cancers. Study at large: Patients treated during dose escalation were battling hepatocellular carcinoma, melanoma, renal cell or head and neck cancer. Past anti-PD-1, anti-PD-L1 or anti-CTLA-4 therapy was accepted, and approximately 40% had received some.

Method: immunoSEQ multiplex PCR; TCRdb's copy keeps in-frame clones and lacks some. The sample lists approximately 82,000 clones, over 75% occurring once. The trim removed 4 bases at V and 7 bases at J, leaving 8 bases unmatched. Germline-derived CDR1 and CDR2 are SGHTA and FQGTGA. The CDR3 length is 15 residues. The chain carries TRBV7-3 and TRBJ1-1; 11 bases are shared with TRBD1. Sequencing used CD4+ or CD8+ T cells sorted from blood, obtained in a trial of the OX40 agonist ivuxolimab. The receptor was isolated from an adult with an advanced solid tumor such as melanoma, head and neck, liver or kidney cancer. The CDR3, as DNA: TGTGCCAGCAGCTCAGAAGGACAGGGGGCTAGTGAAGCTTTCTTT. This sequence encodes CASSSEGQGASEAFF.